This T cell receptor beta chain was found in a study of spatial heterogeneity in lung cancer. On the study more broadly: Beta-chain sequences consistently outnumbered alpha-chain sequences in detection. Raw sequencing reads included, on average, more than ten appearances of each unique TCR and UMI combination.

Of note for this clonotype: Its specificity is not known.

Study-level results: Ubiquitous expanded tumor TCRs showed up in blood more at resection than follow-up.

MiXCR was run by TCRdb on the 5' RACE reads, yielding one entry per CDR3 protein. Found here are tens of thousands of distinct CDR3 sequences, roughly 12% of them singletons; the top ten hold 4.6%. Germline CDR1 is SGHRS and CDR2 is YFSETQ. Trimming cost V 3 bases and J 1 base, with 13 bases left between them. The CDR3 extends over 15 amino acids. Sample time point: sample taken at primary tumor resection. Sequencing was performed on whole RNA extracted from tumor and nontumor lung tissue, or from frozen PBMC, and the material was left unsorted. 55 to 80 TRACERx patients with early, untreated non-small cell lung cancer donated samples.

The chain couples TRBV5-1 to TRBJ2-5; unclear D gene. Sequenced here: PBMCs, sampled at surgery. The clonotype comes from a male donor with early-stage non-small cell lung cancer. CDR3: CASSYSQSFQETQYF. CDR3 nucleotide sequence: TGCGCCAGCAGCTACTCCCAGAGTTTCCAAGAGACCCAGTACTTC.